The next 15 T cell receptor beta chains were all read from a single sample in a study of blood T cells in healthy people across ages (dated by TCRdb to about 2015). Receptors were amplified or captured by 5' RACE. This sample was sequenced with an Illumina HiSeq 2500. The second PCR ran for roughly 7 to 12 cycles and used a J-beta primer mix along with a sample-barcoded 5' primer. TCRdb took the public reads, trimmed them with fastp at Q25, ran MiXCR for clone calling and kept in-frame beta chains. Rows with a matching CDR3 protein are joined into one entry that keeps the most common DNA and genes. For this sample there are more than 800,000 distinct CDR3 sequences; 29% appear just once. The biggest ten clones account for roughly 17% of the sample. Sequencing input: blood. The source of these receptors is a woman of 80 years or more in good health.

Details on this clonotype: One base away lies a much larger clone, so this may be a sequencing read error. V gene TRBV12-3 or TRBV12-4 combines with J gene TRBJ1-5; D gene uncertain. The CDR3 contains 14 residues. The CDR3 reads CASSSVGENRPQHF. CDR3 nucleotide sequence: TGTGCCAGCAGTTCTGTCGGGGAGAATCGGCCCCAGCATTTT.

This clonotype was counted many times. V usage is TRBV20-1 and J usage is TRBJ1-6, with TRBD1 matching 8 bases. J lost 9 bases, V lost 4 bases, and 17 bases had no gene match. The CDR3 length is 17 residues. The V gene's germline CDR1 is DFQATT and CDR2 SNEGSKA (reference sequence). CDR3 sequence (DNA): TGCAGTGCTATCCTGGGACAGGTCTTTGTCAGCGGTTCACCCCTCCACTTT. Its translation: CSAILGQVFVSGSPLHF.

This clonotype was counted ten times or more. J is TRBJ1-2 and V is TRBV20-1; TRBD1 might be the D (6 bases). With 7 bases removed from V and 8 bases from J, the gap between germline ends came to 23 bases. Germline V gives CDR1 DFQATT, CDR2 SNEGSKA (reference sequence). The CDR3 consists of 14 residues. The CDR3, as DNA: TGCAGTGTTGAGGTCCTTTACAGGGAGAACGGCTACACCTTC. As protein: CSVEVLYRENGYTF.

This clonotype was detected many times. This chain joins TRBV12-3 or TRBV12-4 and TRBJ1-4; D is possibly TRBD1 (5 bases). With 3 bases removed from V and 6 bases from J, the gap between germline ends came to 11 bases. The CDR3 covers 14 residues. CDR3 protein: CASSFGGNHEKLFF. Here the CDR3 DNA reads TGTGCCAGCAGTTTCGGGGGGAATCATGAAAAACTGTTTTTT.

The table lists this clonotype with a few counts. A read error is possible here, since a much larger clone lies one base away. The CDR3 DNA follows: TGTGCCAGCAGCCAATTAGAGACCCAGTTCTTC. It is translated as CASSQLETQFF. The rearrangement uses TRBV3-1 and TRBJ2-1; D ambiguous. V gave up 2 bases and J gave up 13 bases, with 9 bases separating them. Germline V lookup: CDR1 LGHDT, CDR2 YNNKEL (reference sequence). This CDR3 is built from 11 residues.

About this clonotype: At one boundary the junction diverges from the germline segment, which might be a read error. The gene calls are TRBV6-5 and TRBJ1-5; 11 bases agree with TRBD1. CDR3 length: 16 amino acids. Germline V gives CDR1 MNHEY, CDR2 SVGAGI. In nucleotides, the CDR3 is TGTGCCAGCAGTCCGGACAGGGGGCTTAGCAATCAGCCCCGGCATTTT. This gives the protein CASSPDRGLSNQPRHF.

Here the CDR3 reads CASSTGGTVTGELFF. CDR3 coding DNA: TGTGCCAGCAGCACGGGGGGGACAGTCACCGGGGAGCTGTTTTTT. The chain links TRBV12-3 or TRBV12-4 to TRBJ2-2; possible D gene TRBD2, 8 bases. V was clipped by 6 bases and J by 4 bases, with 15 bases between them. The CDR3 runs to 15 residues.

The V and J genes are TRBV19 and TRBJ2-2; 10 bases line up with TRBD1. The germline gives CDR1 LNHDA, CDR2 SQIVND (reference sequence). V shed 10 bases, J shed 4 bases, and the junction held 6 bases outside the gene matches. This CDR3 contains 14 residues. This CDR3 is CATRRQGATGELFF. The CDR3 DNA reads as TGTGCCACACGCCGACAGGGGGCCACCGGGGAGCTGTTTTTT.

Ten or more counts support this clonotype. The V and J genes are TRBV18 and TRBJ2-3; D ambiguous. CDR1 and CDR2 from the germline V gene are KGHSH and LQKENI. The CDR3 has 13 amino acids. Trimming took 6 bases from V and 1 from J, leaving 8 bases between them. The CDR3 DNA reads as TGTGCCAGCTCCCCCCCGGGCACAGATACGCAGTATTTT. It encodes CASSPPGTDTQYF.

This clonotype was seen a handful of times. A much larger clone lies one base from this, so it may be a read error. The genes are TRBV5-1 and TRBJ2-7; D is unresolved. The germline V gene encodes CDR1 SGHRS and CDR2 YFSETQ. This CDR3 comprises 12 residues. Trimming cost V 3 bases and J 7 bases, with 11 bases left between them. The CDR3 here is CASSSKNNEQYF. For the CDR3, the DNA is TGCGCCAGCAGCTCCAAAAACAATGAGCAGTACTTC.

This clonotype was seen many times. The chain carries TRBV7-8 and TRBJ2-3; D gene ambiguous. CDR3 length equals 17 residues. V lost 3 bases and J lost 0, with 16 bases in between. Germline V gene sequence: CDR1 SGHVS, CDR2 FQNEAQ. Here the CDR3 DNA reads TGTGCCAGCAGCTTTAGTTATCTAAGTTCTAGCACAGATACGCAGTATTTT. Residues: CASSFSYLSSSTDTQYF.

This clonotype was recorded a few times. This chain joins TRBV6-1 and TRBJ2-3; TRBD2 agrees at 8 bases. Germline CDR1 is MNHNS and CDR2 is SASEGT. The CDR3 has 18 residues. V lost 2 bases, J lost 2 bases, and 12 bases stayed unmatched. The CDR3 here is CASSEIGGAPTITDTQYF. The CDR3, as DNA: TGTGCCAGCAGTGAAATCGGGGGGGCCCCCACGATCACAGATACGCAGTATTTT.

This clonotype was observed at least ten times. The chain combines TRBV7-6 with TRBJ2-1; D may be TRBD2 (5 bases). Germline CDR1 and CDR2: SGHVS and FNYEAQ. CDR3 length equals 15 residues. V was trimmed by 4 bases and J by 0 bases, leaving 10 bases between them. The chain's CDR3 is CASSSGLLSYNEQFF. The CDR3 region has the DNA TGTGCCAGCAGCTCCGGACTTCTCTCCTACAATGAGCAGTTCTTC.

Ten or more counts support this clonotype. The chain carries TRBV12-3 or TRBV12-4 and TRBJ2-1, with TRBD2 as a possible D gene (6 bases). Trimming stripped 7 bases from V and 9 bases from J, with 16 bases between. The CDR3 consists of 13 residues. The DNA of the CDR3 is TGTGCCAGCACCGATTGGCTGCGGGGTGAGCAGTTCTTC. Translating it yields CASTDWLRGEQFF.

The CDR3 region is CASSWGGQGIYEQYF. CDR3 nucleotides: TGTGCCAGCAGTTGGGGGGGACAGGGTATCTACGAGCAGTACTTC. This rearrangement joins TRBV12-3 or TRBV12-4 to TRBJ2-7; 9 bases line up with TRBD1. The CDR3 totals 15 residues. V was clipped by 4 bases and J by 3 bases; unmatched bases: 7.